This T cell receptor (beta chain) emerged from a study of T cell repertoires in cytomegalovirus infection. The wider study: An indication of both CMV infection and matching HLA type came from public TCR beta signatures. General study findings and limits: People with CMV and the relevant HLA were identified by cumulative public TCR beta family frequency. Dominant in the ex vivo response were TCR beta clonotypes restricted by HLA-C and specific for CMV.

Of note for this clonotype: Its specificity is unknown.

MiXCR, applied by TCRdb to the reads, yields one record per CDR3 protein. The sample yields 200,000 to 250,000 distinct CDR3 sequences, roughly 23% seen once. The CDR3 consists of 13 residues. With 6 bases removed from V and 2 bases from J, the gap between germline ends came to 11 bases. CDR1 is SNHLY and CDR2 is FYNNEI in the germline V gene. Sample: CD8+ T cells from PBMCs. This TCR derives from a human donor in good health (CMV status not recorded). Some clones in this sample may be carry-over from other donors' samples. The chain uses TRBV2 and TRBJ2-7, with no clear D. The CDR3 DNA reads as TGTGCCAGCAGGGGGTGGGTTACCTACGAGCAGTACTTC. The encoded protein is CASRGWVTYEQYF.